This entry concerns a single TCR beta chain. Its antigen remains unknown. This record comes from a study of T-cell memory formation after mild COVID-19. Overall study: Clusters of TCRs were largely donor specific. Study results and caveats: CD4+ clones that contracted lay mainly in CM and EM; CD8+ ones lay in EMRA. Pre-infection memory contained some responding clones, which suggested that cross-reactive memory had joined.

Constant-segment primers and 5'RACE yielded cDNA libraries for TCR alpha and TCR beta, each carrying sample barcodes and UMIs. TCRdb independently ran MiXCR on the 5' RACE reads; one entry per CDR3 protein. The sample records 150,000 to 200,000 distinct CDR3 sequences, 11% being singletons. CDR3 size: 11 residues. Per germline, CDR1 LGHNT and CDR2 FRNRAP. V shed 6 bases and J shed 14 bases, with 16 bases lying between them. The TCR was taken from a man in his late teens or twenties who had mild COVID-19 (a few samples of this study predate the infection). Cell type and time point are not known. V and J are TRBV12-5 and TRBJ1-2; D remains ambiguous. Sequences were obtained from PBMCs or a T cell subset sorted from them (not recorded which). The CDR3 DNA reads TGTGCTAGTGGGTCCGGAGGTGGAGATACCTTC. As protein: CASGSGGGDTF.